What follows describes a single T cell receptor (beta chain). This sample was taken from a study of identical twins. TCRdb processed the 5' RACE reads anew with MiXCR; each CDR3 protein has one entry. The table lists approximately 700,000 distinct CDR3 sequences, roughly 6% of them singletons, with 1.5% to 2% in the top ten. This receptor was identified in a young man in good health. The specimen sequenced was naive T cells sorted from blood.

CDR3 nucleotides: TGCGCCAGCAACACCGGGACAGATAGCAATCAGCCCCAGCATTTT. It encodes CASNTGTDSNQPQHF. The rearrangement joins TRBV10-2 to TRBJ1-5, with 7 bases lining up with TRBD1. Per germline, CDR1 WSHSY and CDR2 SAAADI. The CDR3 runs to 15 residues. V was clipped by 7 bases and J by 0 bases; unmatched bases: 6.